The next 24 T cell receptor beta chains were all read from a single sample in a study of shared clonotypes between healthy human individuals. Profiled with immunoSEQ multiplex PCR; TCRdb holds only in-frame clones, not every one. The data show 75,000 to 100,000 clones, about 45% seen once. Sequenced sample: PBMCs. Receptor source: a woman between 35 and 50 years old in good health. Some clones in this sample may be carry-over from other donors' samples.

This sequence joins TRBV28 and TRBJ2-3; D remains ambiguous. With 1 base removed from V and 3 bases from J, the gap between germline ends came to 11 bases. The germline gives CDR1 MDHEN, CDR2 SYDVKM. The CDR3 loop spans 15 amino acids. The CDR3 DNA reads TGTGCCAGCAGTTTATCAGATGTGGCGACAGATACGCAGTATTTT. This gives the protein CASSLSDVATDTQYF.

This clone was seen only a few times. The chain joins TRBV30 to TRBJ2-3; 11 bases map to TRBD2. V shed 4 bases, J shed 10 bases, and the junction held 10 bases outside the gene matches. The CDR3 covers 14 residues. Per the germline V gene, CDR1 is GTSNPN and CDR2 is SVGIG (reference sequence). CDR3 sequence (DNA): TGTGCCTGGATCCGGTTAGCGGGAGGGTATTCGCAGTATTTT. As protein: CAWIRLAGGYSQYF. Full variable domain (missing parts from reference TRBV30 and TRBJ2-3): SQTIHQWPATLVQPVGSPLSLECTVEGTSNPNLYWYRQAAGRGLQLLFYSVGIGQISSEVPQNLSASRPQDRQFILSSKKLLLSDSGFYLCAWIRLAGGYSQYFGPGTRLTVL.

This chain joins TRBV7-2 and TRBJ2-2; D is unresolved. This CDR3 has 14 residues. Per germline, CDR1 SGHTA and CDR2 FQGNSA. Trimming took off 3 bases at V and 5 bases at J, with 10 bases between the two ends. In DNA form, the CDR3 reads TGTGCCAGCAGCTTGGCCCTACAAACCGGGGAGCTGTTTTTT. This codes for CASSLALQTGELFF.

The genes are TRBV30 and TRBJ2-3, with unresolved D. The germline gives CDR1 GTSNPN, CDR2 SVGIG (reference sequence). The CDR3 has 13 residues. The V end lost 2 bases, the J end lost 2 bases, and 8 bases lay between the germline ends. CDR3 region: CAWSPRATDTQYF. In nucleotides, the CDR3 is TGTGCCTGGAGTCCCCGGGCCACAGATACGCAGTATTTT.

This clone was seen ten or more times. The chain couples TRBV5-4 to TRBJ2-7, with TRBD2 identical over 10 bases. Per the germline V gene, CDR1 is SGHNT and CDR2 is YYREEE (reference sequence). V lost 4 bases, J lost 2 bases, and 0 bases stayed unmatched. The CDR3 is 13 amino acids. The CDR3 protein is CASSSGRAYEQYF. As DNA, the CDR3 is TGTGCCAGCAGCAGCGGGAGGGCCTACGAGCAGTACTTC.

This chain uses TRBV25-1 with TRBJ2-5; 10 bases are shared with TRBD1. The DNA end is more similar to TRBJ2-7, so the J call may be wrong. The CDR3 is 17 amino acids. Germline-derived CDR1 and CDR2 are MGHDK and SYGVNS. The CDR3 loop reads CASSEMGTGEISYEQYF. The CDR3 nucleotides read TGTGCCAGCAGTGAAATGGGGACAGGGGAAATAAGCTACGAGCAGTACTTC.

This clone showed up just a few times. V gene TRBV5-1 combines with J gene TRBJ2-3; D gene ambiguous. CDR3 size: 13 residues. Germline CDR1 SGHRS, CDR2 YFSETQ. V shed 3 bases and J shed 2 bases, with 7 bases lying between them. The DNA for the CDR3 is TGCGCCAGCAGCTCCGTGACCACAGATACGCAGTATTTT. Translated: CASSSVTTDTQYF.

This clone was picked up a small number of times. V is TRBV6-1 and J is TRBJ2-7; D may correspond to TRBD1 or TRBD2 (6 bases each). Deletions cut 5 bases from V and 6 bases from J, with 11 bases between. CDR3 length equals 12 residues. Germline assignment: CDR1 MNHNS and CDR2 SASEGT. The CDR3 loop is CASSKGGPEQYF. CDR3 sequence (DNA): TGTGCCAGCAGTAAAGGGGGGCCCGAGCAGTACTTC.

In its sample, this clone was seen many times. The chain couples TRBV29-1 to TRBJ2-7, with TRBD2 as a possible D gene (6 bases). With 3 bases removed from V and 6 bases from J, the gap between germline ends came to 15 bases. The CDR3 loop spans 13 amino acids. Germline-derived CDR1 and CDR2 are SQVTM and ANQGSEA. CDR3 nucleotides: TGCAGCGTTGAGAACTGGGGAGGTGGCGAGCAGTACTTC. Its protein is CSVENWGGGEQYF.

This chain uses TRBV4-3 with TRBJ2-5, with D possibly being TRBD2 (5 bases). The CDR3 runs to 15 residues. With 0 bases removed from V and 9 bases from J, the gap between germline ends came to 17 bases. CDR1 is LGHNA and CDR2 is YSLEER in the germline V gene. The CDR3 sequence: CASSQDQTPRRAQYF. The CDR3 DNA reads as TGCGCCAGCAGCCAAGATCAGACTCCCAGGCGGGCCCAGTACTTC.

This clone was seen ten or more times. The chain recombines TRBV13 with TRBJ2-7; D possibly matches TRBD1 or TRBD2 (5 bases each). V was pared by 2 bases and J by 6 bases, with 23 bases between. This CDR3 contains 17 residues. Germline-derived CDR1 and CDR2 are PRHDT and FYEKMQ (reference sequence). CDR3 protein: CASSLRVGAGSRIEQYF. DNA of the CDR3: TGTGCCAGCAGCTTAAGGGTAGGGGCAGGGAGTCGCATCGAGCAGTACTTC.

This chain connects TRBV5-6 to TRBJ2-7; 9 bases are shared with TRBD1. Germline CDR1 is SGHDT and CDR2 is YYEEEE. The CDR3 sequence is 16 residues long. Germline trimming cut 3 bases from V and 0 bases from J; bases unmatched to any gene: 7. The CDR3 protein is CASSSGPDRGSYEQYF. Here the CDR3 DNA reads TGTGCCAGCAGCTCGGGCCCGGACAGGGGCTCCTACGAGCAGTACTTC.

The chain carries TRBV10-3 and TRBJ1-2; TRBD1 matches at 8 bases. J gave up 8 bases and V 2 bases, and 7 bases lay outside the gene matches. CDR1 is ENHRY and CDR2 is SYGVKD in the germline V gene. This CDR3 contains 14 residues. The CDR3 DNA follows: TGTGCCATCAGTGAGGTCGCAGGGGGCGGAGGCTACACCTTC. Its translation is CAISEVAGGGGYTF.

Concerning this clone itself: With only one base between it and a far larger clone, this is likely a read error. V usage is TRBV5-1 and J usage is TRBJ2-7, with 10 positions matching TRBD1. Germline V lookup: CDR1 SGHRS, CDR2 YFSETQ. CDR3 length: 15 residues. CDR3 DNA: TGCGCCAGCAGGACCGGGACAGGGGACTCCTGCGAGCAGTACTTC. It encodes CASRTGTGDSCEQYF.

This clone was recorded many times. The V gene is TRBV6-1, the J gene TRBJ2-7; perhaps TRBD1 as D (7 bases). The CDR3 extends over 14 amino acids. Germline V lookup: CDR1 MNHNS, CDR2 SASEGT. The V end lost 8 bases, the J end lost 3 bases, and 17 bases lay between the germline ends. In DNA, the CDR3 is TGTGCCAGCCAGGGGGGTCAACGGATCTACGAGCAGTACTTC. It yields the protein CASQGGQRIYEQYF.

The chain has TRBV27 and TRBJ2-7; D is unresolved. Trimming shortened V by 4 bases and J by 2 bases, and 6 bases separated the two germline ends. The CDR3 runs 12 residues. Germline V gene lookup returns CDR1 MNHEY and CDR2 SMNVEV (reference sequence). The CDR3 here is CASSSHPYEQYF. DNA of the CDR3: TGTGCCAGCAGTTCCCATCCCTACGAGCAGTACTTC.

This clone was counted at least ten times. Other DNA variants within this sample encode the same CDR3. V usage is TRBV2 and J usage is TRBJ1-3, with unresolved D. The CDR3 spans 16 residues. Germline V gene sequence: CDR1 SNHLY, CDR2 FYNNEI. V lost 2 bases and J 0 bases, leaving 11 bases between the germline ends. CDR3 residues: CASSERVGYSGNTIYF. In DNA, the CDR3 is TGTGCCAGCAGTGAAAGGGTCGGGTACTCTGGAAACACCATATATTTT.

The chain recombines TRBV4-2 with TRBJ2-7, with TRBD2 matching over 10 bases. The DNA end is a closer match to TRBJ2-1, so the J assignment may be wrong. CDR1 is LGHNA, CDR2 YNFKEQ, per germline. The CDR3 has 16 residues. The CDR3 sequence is CASSQDLAGVGNEQFF. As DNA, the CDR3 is TGTGCCAGCAGCCAAGACCTAGCGGGAGTGGGCAATGAGCAGTTCTTC.

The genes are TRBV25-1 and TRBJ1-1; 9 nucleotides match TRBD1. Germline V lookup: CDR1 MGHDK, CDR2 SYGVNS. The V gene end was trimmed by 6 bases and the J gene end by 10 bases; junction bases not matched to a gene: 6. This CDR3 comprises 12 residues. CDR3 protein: CASRDRGSSAFF. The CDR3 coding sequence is TGTGCCAGCAGGGACAGGGGATCGTCAGCTTTCTTT. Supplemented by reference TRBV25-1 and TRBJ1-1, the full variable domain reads EADIYQTPRYLVIGTGKKITLECSQTMGHDKMYWYQQDPGMELHLIHYSYGVNSTEKGDLSSESTVSRIRTEHFPLTLESARPSHTSQYLCASRDRGSSAFFGQGTRLTVV.

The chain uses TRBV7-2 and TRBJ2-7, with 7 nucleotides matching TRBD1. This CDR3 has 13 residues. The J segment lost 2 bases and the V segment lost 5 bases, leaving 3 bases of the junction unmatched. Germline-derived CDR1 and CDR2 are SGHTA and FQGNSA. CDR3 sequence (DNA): TGTGCCAGCAGCAGGGACAGAGCCTACGAGCAGTACTTC. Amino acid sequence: CASSRDRAYEQYF.

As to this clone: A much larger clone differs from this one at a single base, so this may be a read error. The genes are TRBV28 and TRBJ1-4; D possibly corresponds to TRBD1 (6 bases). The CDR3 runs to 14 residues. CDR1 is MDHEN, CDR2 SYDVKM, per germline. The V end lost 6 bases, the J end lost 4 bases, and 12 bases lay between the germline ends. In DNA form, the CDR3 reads TGTGCCAGCAGCGAAACAGGGAGTAATGAAAAACTGTTTTTT. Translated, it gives CASSETGSNEKLFF.

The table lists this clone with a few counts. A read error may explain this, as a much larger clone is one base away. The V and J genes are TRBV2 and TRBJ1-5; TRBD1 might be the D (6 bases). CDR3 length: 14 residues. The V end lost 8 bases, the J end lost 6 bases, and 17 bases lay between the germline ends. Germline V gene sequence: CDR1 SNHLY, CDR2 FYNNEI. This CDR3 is CASHGGLGSQPQHF. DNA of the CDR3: TGTGCCAGCCACGGGGGCCTAGGCAGTCAGCCCCAGCATTTT.

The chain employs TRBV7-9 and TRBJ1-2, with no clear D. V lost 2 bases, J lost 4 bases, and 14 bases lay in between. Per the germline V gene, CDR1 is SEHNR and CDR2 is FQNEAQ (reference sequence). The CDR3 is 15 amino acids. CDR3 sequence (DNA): TGTGCCAGCAGCTTATCCCATCTCGAGGCCTATGGCTACACCTTC. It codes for CASSLSHLEAYGYTF.

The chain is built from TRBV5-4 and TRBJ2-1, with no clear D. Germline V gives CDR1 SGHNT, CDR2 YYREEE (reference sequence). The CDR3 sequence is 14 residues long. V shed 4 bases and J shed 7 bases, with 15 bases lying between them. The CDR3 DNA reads TGTGCCAGCAGCGCCCGAAGGAGTGCGAATGAGCAGTTCTTC. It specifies CASSARRSANEQFF.